This TCR beta chain emerged from a study of CD8+CD57+ T cells in acquired aplastic anemia. Overall study: When averaged, DNA from sorted CD4+ and CD8+ cells came to 3.2 ug. The study, taken as a whole, reports: Patients and healthy controls showed no significant CD8+ Simpson's diversity difference.

The template used for profiling TCR beta VDJ and CDR3 was genomic DNA. TCRdb reanalysed the reads using MiXCR and keeps one entry per CDR3 protein. Among around 430,000 distinct CDR3 sequences listed, around 30% were seen once. Patients chosen for sequencing had CD8+CD57+ cells that had expanded, as shown by flow cytometry. Severe acquired aplastic anemia affected all patients. No therapy had been given to the patients at the time of blood sampling. Turning to this clonotype: Its antigen is not known.

There are 12 residues in the CDR3. The V end was cut by 5 bases, the J end by 7 bases, with 9 bases between. Germline CDR1 and CDR2: LNHNV and YYDKDF (reference sequence). The chain links TRBV15 to TRBJ1-3, with no clear D. Sequencing was performed on sorted CD4+, CD8+, or CD8+CD57+ T cells (not recorded which) from PBMCs. The sequence was collected from a human donor with aplastic anemia. In DNA, the CDR3 is TGTGCCACCAGCCAGGAACCGAACACCATATATTTT. Translation: CATSQEPNTIYF.